This TCR beta chain comes out of a study of cytomegalovirus exposure and HLA in healthy donors. Study findings and constraints: Later analysis demonstrated an association between a missense DCLRE1C variant and TCR beta V- and J-gene trimming. Sequences of the TCR beta chain were said to predict the HLA-A and HLA-B alleles of most subjects accurately. In a later analysis, most CMV-associated TCR beta chains appeared HLA-restricted. In an earlier analysis, about 87% or about 30%: the productive usage of most TCR beta V segments.

The CDR3 has 12 residues. The germline V gene has CDR1 LNHNV and CDR2 YYDKDF (reference sequence). Trimming took 0 bases from V and 11 from J, leaving 10 bases between them. The primer mix had 60 Vbeta and 13 Jbeta primers. The assay was immunoSEQ multiplex PCR, and TCRdb's table has in-frame clones only and misses some. Found here are 120,000 to 150,000 clones, 73% of them singletons; the top ten hold over 1%. Concerning this clone: Antigen: not known.

The material sequenced was PBMCs. V and J are TRBV15 and TRBJ2-5; a possible D gene is TRBD2 (6 bases). This clonotype was obtained from a middle-aged woman in good health and CMV-seronegative. The CDR3 here is CATSRDSGEQYF. The CDR3 bases are TGTGCCACCAGCAGAGATTCGGGGGAGCAGTACTTC.